This T cell receptor (beta chain) was profiled in a study of graft-versus-host responses after intestinal transplantation. Overall study context: Transplants given to recipients were multivisceral, liver-intestinal, or isolated intestinal. General study points: Within the allografts of patients who had graft-donor T cell macrochimerism, graft-versus-host to host-versus-graft clonal ratios were high. There were GvH clones found in recipient marrow, and some of them appeared first in ileum or blood.

Assay used: immunoSEQ multiplex PCR; TCRdb lists only in-frame clones, some missing. The sample lists 27,000 or so clones; about 80% were seen once. This clone was counted between two and nine times. Antigen unknown. This receptor was identified in a human donor who received an intestinal transplant. The sample in question was unstimulated CD4+ T cells sorted from spleen or lymph node cells, obtained before intestinal transplant.

CDR3 nucleotides: TGTGCCAGCAGTTTCCCCCCCCGGGGGCAGTACTTC. As protein: CASSFPPRGQYF. The chain employs TRBV28 and TRBJ2-7, with D perhaps TRBD2 (5 bases). V was shortened by 3 bases and J by 9 bases, with 12 bases between the two germline ends. Per germline, CDR1 MDHEN and CDR2 SYDVKM. The CDR3 extends over 12 amino acids.